The rows below give T cell receptor beta chains drawn from one sample of a study of blood T cell repertoires in COVID-19. Sequenced by immunoSEQ multiplex PCR; TCRdb stores in-frame clones only, minus some. The sample records some 30,000 clones, about 90% being singletons. Sequenced: peripheral blood. These receptors were obtained from a man over 45 with active or convalescent COVID-19. Both conserved end residues are part of each CDR3. The D gene is left open where the match is weak. Expanded clones are given a class, and other clones once, few, many or no size at all.

D gene,V gene,clone size,J gene,CDR3 protein
TRBD1,TRBV11-2,.,TRBJ2-5,CASSHGTVQETQYF
.,TRBV2,.,TRBJ2-3,CASWGVAGTDTQYF
.,TRBV28,.,TRBJ1-6,CASSPPRLYNSPLHF
TRBD1,TRBV2,once,TRBJ1-5,CASRGQFNQPQHF
TRBD2,TRBV7-6,.,TRBJ2-3,CASSLTSGRAPDTQYF
TRBD2,TRBV6-5,.,TRBJ2-7,CASSELADLYEQYF
.,TRBV5-8,.,TRBJ2-1,CASRGTRNNEQFF
TRBD2,TRBV2,few,TRBJ2-3,CADRPGLAGSTQYF
.,TRBV3-1/TRBV3-2,.,TRBJ1-2,CASSQRLQGRYGYTF
TRBD2,TRBV10-1,.,TRBJ2-7,CASSEEGGTSGRVYEQYF
TRBD2,TRBV11-2,.,TRBJ2-3,CASSLGLAGDTQYF
TRBD2,TRBV10-3,.,TRBJ2-1,CAISEGLAGVNEQFF
.,TRBV15,.,TRBJ1-1,CATSLGRRHTEAFF
TRBD2,TRBV11-2,.,TRBJ2-7,CASSPGLAGDEQYF
.,TRBV4-3,.,TRBJ2-7,CASSRAGTHRYEQYF
.,TRBV28,.,TRBJ2-2,CASRGANTGELFF
.,TRBV20-1,.,TRBJ2-2,CSASPARGSGELFF
.,TRBV27,.,TRBJ1-5,CASSPDRNNQPQHF
TRBD2,TRBV7-9,.,TRBJ2-1,CASSLLSGMANEQFF
.,TRBV28,.,TRBJ1-5,CASSSPVTGPNQPQHF
TRBD1,TRBV10-3,.,TRBJ2-7,CATGGRRASHYEQYF
TRBD2,TRBV28,once,TRBJ2-7,CASSSGTSGGLEQYF
TRBD1,TRBV10-3,.,TRBJ1-3,CAIGTGVGNTIYF
TRBD2,TRBV6-2/TRBV6-3,.,TRBJ2-1,CASSTQRGGPYNEQFF
TRBD2,TRBV24-1,few,TRBJ2-1,CATSGAGLAGVEQFF
.,TRBV6-2/TRBV6-3,.,TRBJ1-5,CASSSVSPGRQPQHF
TRBD2,TRBV5-1,.,TRBJ2-5,CASSLASSGNPETQYF
.,TRBV4-1,.,TRBJ1-5,CASSLHRDQQPQHF
.,TRBV7-8,.,TRBJ1-4,CASSLGGGGGEKLFF
TRBD2,TRBV6-5,.,TRBJ2-1,CASSYGRELSNEQFF
.,TRBV5-6,.,TRBJ2-2,CASSLQLTGELFF
.,TRBV7-7,.,TRBJ2-7,CASSPNAAASSYEQYF
TRBD2,TRBV3-1/TRBV3-2,few,TRBJ2-7,CASTILETSGQPYEQYF
.,TRBV7-9,few,TRBJ2-2,CASSSQSPPGELFF
TRBD1,TRBV5-4,.,TRBJ1-4,CASSLKGQGQLFF
TRBD2,TRBV2,few,TRBJ2-3,CASSELAGGADTQYF
TRBD1,TRBV3-1/TRBV3-2,.,TRBJ1-1,CASRPPGQGAYTEAFF
TRBD1,TRBV18,.,TRBJ1-6,CASSPDRGNSPLHF
TRBD1,TRBV10-3,.,TRBJ2-5,CAISEGQGVMGSQETQYF
TRBD2,TRBV19,few,TRBJ2-2,CASSNEREASTGELFF
TRBD1,TRBV6-5,.,TRBJ1-2,CASSRGQGGYGYTF
.,TRBV5-1,.,TRBJ2-5,CASSAELEGETQYF
.,TRBV28,.,TRBJ1-1,CASRENQGFVNTEAFF
TRBD2,TRBV5-1,.,TRBJ2-3,CASSPGLAGESDTQYF
.,TRBV4-1,.,TRBJ2-5,CASSRSVKETQYF
TRBD2,TRBV4-3,once,TRBJ2-3,CASSQQTSGYTDTQYF